This T cell receptor beta chain stems from a study of CD8 T cells in Susac syndrome. Germline V gene data show CDR1 as SGHNT and CDR2 as YYREEE (reference sequence). This CDR3 spans 13 amino acids. V gave up 5 bases and J gave up 0 bases, with 8 bases separating them. A quantity of 0.5 to 1 ug RNA underwent reverse transcription using random hexamers. An immunoSEQ multiplex PCR generated amplified TCR beta CDR3 products spanning 54 Vbeta and 13 Jbeta. TCRdb called the immunoSEQ multiplex PCR reads again in MiXCR, with one record for every CDR3 protein. This sample has roughly 140,000 distinct CDR3 sequences, with 90% to 95% found just once. CD8+ and CD4+ T cells circulating in blood were sequenced for TCR beta. CD8+ and CD4+ T cells were negatively isolated; TEMRA cells were FACS-enriched.

The sequencing input was CD8+ T cells from PBMCs. The V gene is TRBV5-4, the J gene TRBJ1-1, with unresolved D. The sequence was collected from a human donor with multiple sclerosis. CDR3 sequence: CASSSRMNTEAFF. CDR3 bases: TGTGCCAGCAGTTCCCGTATGAACACTGAAGCTTTCTTT.